Below, 21 T cell receptor beta chains from the same sample are listed, as sequenced in a study of cytomegalovirus exposure and HLA in healthy donors. This PCR relied on a set of 60 Vbeta primers and 13 Jbeta primers. Method: immunoSEQ multiplex PCR; TCRdb's copy keeps in-frame clones and lacks some. The sample holds 150,000 to 200,000 clones, around 82% seen once. The sample taken for sequencing was PBMCs. The receptors derive from a boy under 18 in good health and CMV-seronegative.

Concerning this clone: Different DNA sequences within this sample yield the same CDR3. The genes are TRBV28 and TRBJ2-7; D ambiguous. CDR1 and CDR2 (germline): MDHEN, SYDVKM. This CDR3 comprises 11 residues. V lost 5 bases, J lost 4 bases, and 6 bases lay in between. The CDR3 reads CASSRSYEQYF. The DNA of the CDR3 is TGTGCCAGCAGTCGTTCGTACGAGCAGTACTTC. Full variable domain (outside the CDR3, taken from reference TRBV28 and TRBJ2-7): DVKVTQSSRYLVKRTGEKVFLECVQDMDHENMFWYRQDPGLGLRLIYFSYDVKMKEKGDIPEGYSVSREKKERFSLILESASTNQTSMYLCASSRSYEQYFGPGTRLTVT.

This clone showed up just once. The J gene is TRBJ2-5, the V gene TRBV11-1, with 11 bases aligning to TRBD2. With V trimmed by 8 bases and J by 5 bases, 7 bases remained unmatched. The CDR3 loop spans 14 amino acids. In germline, CDR1 is SGHAT, CDR2 FQDESV (reference sequence). This CDR3 reads CASCKTSGVETQYF. In DNA form, the CDR3 reads TGTGCCAGCTGCAAGACTAGCGGGGTTGAGACCCAGTACTTC.

This clone was found once. The chain links TRBV28 to TRBJ2-4; the match to TRBD1 covers 8 bases. Losses at the gene ends were 4 bases for V and 0 bases for J; bases not matched to a gene: 5. CDR3 length: 16 amino acids. CDR1 and CDR2 from the germline V gene are MDHEN and SYDVKM. In nucleotides, the CDR3 is TGTGCCAGCAGTTCCCAGGGGGCGGTAGCCAAAAACATTCAGTACTTC. Protein: CASSSQGAVAKNIQYF.

V and J are TRBV6-5 and TRBJ2-7, with D possibly TRBD1 on 5 matching bases. Trimming cost V 2 bases and J 3 bases, with 11 bases left between them. Germline CDR1 is MNHEY and CDR2 is SVGAGI. There are 14 residues in the CDR3. CDR3 in amino acids: CASSYRQGNYEQYF. CDR3 nucleotide sequence: TGTGCCAGCAGTTACCGGCAGGGTAACTACGAGCAGTACTTC.

This sequence joins TRBV5-1 and TRBJ1-2; D is possibly TRBD1 (5 bases). CDR1 and CDR2 (germline): SGHRS, YFSETQ. Trimming left V 0 bases short and J 0 bases short, with 15 bases between. The CDR3 totals 17 residues. The CDR3 loop is CASSLGLTGLANYGYTF. The DNA for the CDR3 is TGCGCCAGCAGCTTGGGCTTAACAGGATTAGCTAACTATGGCTACACCTTC.

V usage is TRBV7-9 and J usage is TRBJ1-2, with TRBD1 matching 8 bases. The junction had 6 bases not matched to a gene; V was cut back by 2 bases and J by 4 bases. This CDR3 region has 15 residues. Looked up from germline, CDR1 is SEHNR and CDR2 is FQNEAQ (reference sequence). CDR3 sequence: CASSLRQGMGYGYTF. The DNA of the CDR3 is TGTGCCAGCAGCTTAAGACAGGGGATGGGCTATGGCTACACCTTC.

This sequence joins TRBV5-6 and TRBJ2-5; the D is unclear. The DNA matches TRBJ2-7 better at its end, which makes the J call doubtful. There are 15 residues in the CDR3. Germline V gene lookup returns CDR1 SGHDT and CDR2 YYEEEE. The CDR3 DNA follows: TGTGCCAGCAGCTTGGGGTGGAGAGACTCCTACGAGCAGTACTTC. Its protein product is CASSLGWRDSYEQYF.

The J gene is TRBJ1-1, the V gene TRBV7-6; D perhaps matches TRBD1 (5 bases). This CDR3 comprises 13 residues. From germline, CDR1 is SGHVS and CDR2 FNYEAQ. Trimming pared 5 bases from V and 9 bases from J, leaving 16 bases between. CDR3: CASSPLTSGQAFF. The CDR3, as DNA: TGTGCCAGCAGCCCCCTCACATCAGGGCAAGCTTTCTTT.

The chain links TRBV6-4 to TRBJ1-6; D perhaps matches TRBD1 (6 bases). CDR3 length: 15 amino acids. V was cut by 0 bases and J by 7 bases, with 10 bases left in between. CDR1 and CDR2 (germline): MRHNA, SNTAGT. The CDR3 protein is CASSDSYRANSPLHF. The CDR3 region has the DNA TGTGCCAGCAGTGACTCGTACAGGGCCAATTCACCCCTCCACTTT.

The V and J genes are TRBV30 and TRBJ2-2; a possible D gene is TRBD1 (6 bases). The CDR3 sequence is 17 residues long. Trimming pared 2 bases from V and 0 bases from J, leaving 16 bases between. Germline CDR1 GTSNPN, CDR2 SVGIG (reference sequence). CDR3 loop: CAWSPLDSWTNTGELFF. CDR3 nucleotide sequence: TGTGCCTGGAGTCCGTTGGACAGCTGGACGAACACCGGGGAGCTGTTTTTT.

The chain couples TRBV9 to TRBJ1-6; D is unclear. Germline CDR1 SGDLS, CDR2 YYNGEE. V lost 3 bases to trimming and J lost 5 bases, with 3 bases between them. The CDR3 totals 12 residues. CDR3 protein: CASSANNSPLHF. The DNA for the CDR3 is TGTGCCAGCAGCGCCAATAATTCACCCCTCCACTTT. Full variable domain (rest looked up from reference TRBV9 and TRBJ1-6): DSGVTQTPKHLITATGQRVTLRCSPRSGDLSVYWYQQSLDQGLQFLIQYYNGEERAKGNILERFSAQQFPDLHSELNLSSLELGDSALYFCASSANNSPLHFGNGTRLTVT.

A remark on this clone: Within the sample, other DNA sequences also encode this same CDR3. CDR3 DNA sequence: TGTGCCAGCCGGACTAGCGGGGGCTCCTACGAGCAGTACTTC. Translation gives CASRTSGGSYEQYF. The genes are TRBV27 and TRBJ2-7; the match to TRBD2 covers 13 bases. This CDR3 has 14 amino acids. Trimming at V came to 8 bases and at J to 0 bases, leaving 1 base not matched to a gene. Germline V gene sequence: CDR1 MNHEY, CDR2 SMNVEV (reference sequence).

The chain carries TRBV5-4 and TRBJ1-2; D might be TRBD1 (5 bases). The CDR3 consists of 14 residues. V was pared by 3 bases and J by 5 bases, with 14 bases between. Germline CDR1 and CDR2: SGHNT and YYREEE (reference sequence). CDR3 loop: CASSSRVEAYGYTF. CDR3 DNA sequence: TGTGCCAGCAGCTCCAGGGTGGAAGCTTATGGCTACACCTTC.

The chain combines TRBV10-2 with TRBJ1-2; 7 bases line up with TRBD1. The germline V gene has CDR1 WSHSY and CDR2 SAAADI. This CDR3 region has 15 residues. V gave up 5 bases and J gave up 4 bases; unmatched junction bases: 10. CDR3 amino acids: CASSPTTGALYGYTF. CDR3 nucleotides: TGCGCCAGCAGTCCAACTACAGGGGCCCTCTATGGCTACACCTTC.

The chain is built from TRBV28 and TRBJ1-5; 10 bases are shared with TRBD1. J was trimmed by 5 bases and V by 5 bases; bases with no gene match: 9. The CDR3 is 16 residues long. Germline CDR1 MDHEN, CDR2 SYDVKM. CDR3 nucleotide sequence: TGTGCCAGCAGTCCGCTTGGGGGGACAGGGGATCAGCCCCAGCATTTT. The encoded protein is CASSPLGGTGDQPQHF.

This chain joins TRBV27 and TRBJ1-3; a possible D gene is TRBD1 (6 bases). Trimming cost V 3 bases and J 3 bases, with 9 bases left between them. The CDR3 contains 14 residues. Germline values: CDR1 MNHEY, CDR2 SMNVEV (reference sequence). The DNA for the CDR3 is TGTGCCAGCAGTTTTCAGGGGTATGGAAACACCATATATTTT. Amino acids: CASSFQGYGNTIYF.

J is TRBJ1-2 and V is TRBV29-1, with unresolved D. The CDR3 is 14 residues long. CDR1 and CDR2 from the germline V gene are SQVTM and ANQGSEA. V was clipped by 5 bases and J by 8 bases, with 21 bases between them. This chain's CDR3 is CSVPGGSLFEGYTF. In DNA, the CDR3 is TGCAGCGTTCCCGGAGGCTCCTTATTCGAAGGCTACACCTTC.

V is TRBV11-3 and J is TRBJ2-5; TRBD1 matches 11 bases. CDR1 and CDR2 (germline): SGHNT, YENEEA. There are 17 residues in the CDR3. V was clipped by 5 bases and J by 1 base; unmatched bases: 9. The DNA of the CDR3 is TGTGCCAGCAGCCCTGGGACAGGGGGTTGGGTCCAAGAGACCCAGTACTTC. This gives the protein CASSPGTGGWVQETQYF.

The chain is built from TRBV5-1 and TRBJ2-7, with D tentatively TRBD1 (5 bases). Germline V gives CDR1 SGHRS, CDR2 YFSETQ. CDR3 length: 15 amino acids. V lost 8 bases and J 0 bases, leaving 18 bases between the germline ends. The CDR3 region is CASKRPTGDSYEQYF. In DNA form, the CDR3 reads TGCGCCAGTAAACGTCCTACAGGAGACTCCTACGAGCAGTACTTC.

V and J are TRBV6-1 and TRBJ2-1, with TRBD2 matching 14 bases. J gave up 7 bases and V 6 bases, and 17 bases lay outside the gene matches. The CDR3 loop spans 19 amino acids. CDR1 is MNHNS and CDR2 is SASEGT in the germline V gene. The CDR3 reads CASSENTPGTSGSWNEQFF. In DNA, the CDR3 is TGTGCCAGCAGCGAAAATACCCCCGGGACTAGCGGGAGTTGGAATGAGCAGTTCTTC.

CDR3 DNA sequence: TGTGCCAGCAGCTTATCCCACTCTGGAAACACCATATATTTT. This sequence encodes CASSLSHSGNTIYF. The chain has TRBV11-2 and TRBJ1-3, with no clear D. Looked up from germline, CDR1 is SGHAT and CDR2 is FQNNGV. The CDR3 consists of 14 residues. The V and J ends lost 2 bases and 0 bases respectively, with 5 bases between them.